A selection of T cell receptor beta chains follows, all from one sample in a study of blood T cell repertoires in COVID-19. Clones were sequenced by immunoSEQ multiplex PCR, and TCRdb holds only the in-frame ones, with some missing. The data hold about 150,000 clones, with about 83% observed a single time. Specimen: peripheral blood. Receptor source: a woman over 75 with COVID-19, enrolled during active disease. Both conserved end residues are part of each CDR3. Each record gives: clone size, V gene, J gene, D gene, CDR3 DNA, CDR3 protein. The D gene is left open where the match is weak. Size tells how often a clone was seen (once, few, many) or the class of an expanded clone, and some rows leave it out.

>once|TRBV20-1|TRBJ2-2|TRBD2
TGCAGTGCTAGTCTAGCGGGGTACACCGGGGAGCTGTTTTTT
CSASLAGYTGELFF
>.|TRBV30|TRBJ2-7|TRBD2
TGTGCCTCGCGGGGGGGGACGGGCTACTACGAGCAGTACTTC
CASRGGTGYYEQYF
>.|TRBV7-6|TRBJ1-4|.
TGTGCCAGCAGCTCCCGAGTAGAAAAACTGTTTTTT
CASSSRVEKLFF
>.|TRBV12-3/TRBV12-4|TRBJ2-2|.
TGTGCCAGCAGGTCTCTGCGAACCGGGGAGCTGTTTTTT
CASRSLRTGELFF
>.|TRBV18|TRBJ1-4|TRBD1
TGTGCCAGCTCACCGGTGAGACAGGGGGATAATGAAAAACTGTTTTTT
CASSPVRQGDNEKLFF
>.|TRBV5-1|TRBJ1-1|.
TGCGCCAGCAGCTTGAGTTTAGAGAATGCTGAAGCTTTCTTT
CASSLSLENAEAFF
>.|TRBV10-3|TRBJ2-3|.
TGTGCCATCAGTGAGTTGCCGGGTCAAGACACAGATACGCAGTATTTT
CAISELPGQDTDTQYF
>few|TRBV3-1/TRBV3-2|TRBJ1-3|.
TGTGCCAGCAGGAACAGGGCTGGAAACACCATATATTTT
CASRNRAGNTIYF
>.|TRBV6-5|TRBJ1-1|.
TGTGCCAGCAGTTACATCGTACTCGCCAGGCGCTCTGAAGCTTTCTTT
CASSYIVLARRSEAFF
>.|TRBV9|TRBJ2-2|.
TGTGCCAGCAGCGTAGTGAACTCCGATCCCGGGGAGCTGTTTTTT
CASSVVNSDPGELFF
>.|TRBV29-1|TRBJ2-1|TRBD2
TGCAGCGTTGGGGCTAGCGGTTGGGGCAATGAGCAGTTCTTC
CSVGASGWGNEQFF
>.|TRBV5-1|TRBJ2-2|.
TGCGCCAGCAGCTTGGTACAAAAATACACCGGGGAGCTGTTTTTT
CASSLVQKYTGELFF
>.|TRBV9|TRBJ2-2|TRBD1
TGTGCCAGCAGCAACGGGGGACAGGGGATGACCGGGGAGCTGTTTTTT
CASSNGGQGMTGELFF
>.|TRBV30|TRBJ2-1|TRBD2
TGTGCCTGGAACCGGGGACTAGCGGGCCGGGGGGAGCAGTTCTTC
CAWNRGLAGRGEQFF
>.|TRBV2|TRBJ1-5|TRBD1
TGTGCCAGCGGCGGACAGGGGGATCAGCCCCAGCATTTT
CASGGQGDQPQHF
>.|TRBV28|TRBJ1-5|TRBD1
TGTGCCAGCGGCCCCGGGAAGGGGGCTCGTCAGCCCCAGCATTTT
CASGPGKGARQPQHF
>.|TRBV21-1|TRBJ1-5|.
TGTGCCAGCAGCACGACAGTTGTGCATCAGCCCCAGCATTTT
CASSTTVVHQPQHF
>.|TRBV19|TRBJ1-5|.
TGTGCCAGTAGTAAGGCAGGCCCCTGGCCCCAGCATTTT
CASSKAGPWPQHF
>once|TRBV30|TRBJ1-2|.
TGTGCCTGGAGGAGCCACCTTCCAGGTGGCTACACCTTC
CAWRSHLPGGYTF
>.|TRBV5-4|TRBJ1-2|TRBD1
TGTGCCAGCAGCGTGACCGGGACAGGCGTCTATGGCTACACCTTC
CASSVTGTGVYGYTF
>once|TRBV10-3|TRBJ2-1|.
TGTGCCATCAGTGATCGATCCAGGGGGGCCAATTACAATGAGCAGTTCTTC
CAISDRSRGANYNEQFF
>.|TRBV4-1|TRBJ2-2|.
TGCGCCAGCAGCCAAGTGGGGGGCACCGGGGAGCTGTTTTTT
CASSQVGGTGELFF
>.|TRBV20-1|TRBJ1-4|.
TGCAGTGCTAGTGGGGGGCAGAGTCGGGAAAAACTGTTTTTT
CSASGGQSREKLFF
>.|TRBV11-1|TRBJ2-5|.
TGTGCCAGCAGGATCGAGCGTGCCCAGTACTTC
CASRIERAQYF
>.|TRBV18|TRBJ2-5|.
TGTGCCAGCTCCCCCTCGGAGGGCCAAGAGACCCAGTACTTC
CASSPSEGQETQYF
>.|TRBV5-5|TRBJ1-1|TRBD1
TGTGCCAGCAGCTTGGGGACAGGGGGTGAAGCTTTCTTT
CASSLGTGGEAFF
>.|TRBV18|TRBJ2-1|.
TGTGCCAGCTCATCCCTGGGGGGTTCCTACAATGAGCAGTTCTTC
CASSSLGGSYNEQFF
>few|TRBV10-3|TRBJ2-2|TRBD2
TGTGCCATCAGGGGACTACACACCGGGGAGCTGTTTTTT
CAIRGLHTGELFF
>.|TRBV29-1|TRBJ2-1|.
TGCAGCGGTAGCGGCCTTTCGGGCAATGAGCAGTTCTTC
CSGSGLSGNEQFF
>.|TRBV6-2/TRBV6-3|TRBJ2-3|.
TGTGCCAGCAGCGCACAGGCAAATACGCAGTATTTT
CASSAQANTQYF
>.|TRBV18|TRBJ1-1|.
TGTGCCAGCTCCCCACTGTCGCAGCGGGGCGCAGTCCCTGAAGCTTTCTTT
CASSPLSQRGAVPEAFF